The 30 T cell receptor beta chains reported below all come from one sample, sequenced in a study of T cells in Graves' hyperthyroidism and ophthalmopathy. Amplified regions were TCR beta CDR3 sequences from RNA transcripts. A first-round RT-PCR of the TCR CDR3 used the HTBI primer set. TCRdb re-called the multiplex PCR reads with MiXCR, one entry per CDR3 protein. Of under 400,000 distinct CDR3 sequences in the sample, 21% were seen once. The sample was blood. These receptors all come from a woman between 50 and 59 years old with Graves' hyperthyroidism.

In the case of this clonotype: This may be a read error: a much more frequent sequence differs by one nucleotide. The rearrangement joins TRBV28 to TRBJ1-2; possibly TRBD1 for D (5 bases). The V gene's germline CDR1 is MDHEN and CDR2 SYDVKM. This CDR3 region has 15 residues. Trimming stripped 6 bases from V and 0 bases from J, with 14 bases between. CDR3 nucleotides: TGTGCCAGCAGGACAGACAGCAACTCTAACTATGGCTACACCTTC. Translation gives CASRTDSNSNYGYTF.

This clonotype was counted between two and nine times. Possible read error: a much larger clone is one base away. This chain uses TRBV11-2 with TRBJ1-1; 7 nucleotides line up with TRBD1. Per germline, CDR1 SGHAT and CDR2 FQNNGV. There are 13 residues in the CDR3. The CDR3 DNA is TGTGCCAGCAGCCAGGACAGGCGGACTGGAGCTTTCTTT. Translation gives CASSQDRRTGAFF.

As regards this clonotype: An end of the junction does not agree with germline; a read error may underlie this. The CDR3 DNA follows: TGTGCTAGCAGCTTACTAGCGGGAGATCCAGAGACCCAGTACTTC. It specifies CASSLLAGDPETQYF. This chain joins TRBV7-7 and TRBJ2-5; 11 bases fit TRBD2. Per the germline V gene, CDR1 is SSHAT and CDR2 is FNYEAQ (reference sequence). The CDR3 is 15 residues long.

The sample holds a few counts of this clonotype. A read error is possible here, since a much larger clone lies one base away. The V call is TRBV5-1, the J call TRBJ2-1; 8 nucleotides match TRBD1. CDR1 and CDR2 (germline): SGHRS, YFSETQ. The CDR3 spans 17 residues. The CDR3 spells CASSLSRGQGRYNEQSF. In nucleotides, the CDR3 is TGCGCCAGCAGCTTGTCCAGGGGGCAAGGGCGGTACAATGAGCAGTCCTTC.

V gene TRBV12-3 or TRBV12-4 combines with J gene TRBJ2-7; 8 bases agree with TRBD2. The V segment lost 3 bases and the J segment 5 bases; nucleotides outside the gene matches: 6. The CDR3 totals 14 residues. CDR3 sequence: CASSFRLAGHEQYF. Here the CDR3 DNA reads TGTGCCAGCAGTTTCCGGCTAGCGGGCCACGAGCAGTACTTC.

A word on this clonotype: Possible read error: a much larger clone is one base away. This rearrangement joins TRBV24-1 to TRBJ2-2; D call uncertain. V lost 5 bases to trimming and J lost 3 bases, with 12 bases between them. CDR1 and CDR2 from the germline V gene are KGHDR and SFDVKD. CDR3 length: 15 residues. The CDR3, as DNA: TGTGCCACCAGTGTCCACGACGGGTACACCGGGGAGCTGTTTTTT. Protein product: CATSVHDGYTGELFF.

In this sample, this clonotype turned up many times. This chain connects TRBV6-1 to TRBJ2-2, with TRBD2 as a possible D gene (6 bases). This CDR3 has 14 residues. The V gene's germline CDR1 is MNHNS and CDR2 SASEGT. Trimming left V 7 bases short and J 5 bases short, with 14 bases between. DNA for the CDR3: TGTGCCAGCACCCATAGAGGGAGGACCGGGGAGCTGTTTTTT. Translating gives CASTHRGRTGELFF.

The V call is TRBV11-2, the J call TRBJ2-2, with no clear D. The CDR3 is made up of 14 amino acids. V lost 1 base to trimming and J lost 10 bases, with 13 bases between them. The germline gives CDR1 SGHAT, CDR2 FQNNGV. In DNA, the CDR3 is TGTGCCAGCAGCTTAGGGGCCGCGATCAAGGAGCTGTTTTTT. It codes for CASSLGAAIKELFF.

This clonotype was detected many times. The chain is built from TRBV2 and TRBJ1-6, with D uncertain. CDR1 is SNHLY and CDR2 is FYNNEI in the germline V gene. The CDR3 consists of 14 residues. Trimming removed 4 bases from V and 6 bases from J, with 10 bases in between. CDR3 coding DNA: TGTGCCAGCAGTGCTAGTCAAATTAATTCACCCCTCCACTTT. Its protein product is CASSASQINSPLHF.

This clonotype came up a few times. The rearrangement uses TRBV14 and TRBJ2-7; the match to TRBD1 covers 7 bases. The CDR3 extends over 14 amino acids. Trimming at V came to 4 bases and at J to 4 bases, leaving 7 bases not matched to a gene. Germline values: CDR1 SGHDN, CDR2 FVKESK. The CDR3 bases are TGTGCCAGCAGCCGACAGGGTGTGGTTTACGAGCAGTACTTC. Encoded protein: CASSRQGVVYEQYF.

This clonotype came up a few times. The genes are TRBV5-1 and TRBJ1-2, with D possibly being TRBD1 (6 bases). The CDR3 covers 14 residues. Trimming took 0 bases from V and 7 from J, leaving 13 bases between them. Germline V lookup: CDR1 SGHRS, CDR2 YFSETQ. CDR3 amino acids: CASSLDRVLSGYTF. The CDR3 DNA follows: TGCGCCAGCAGCTTGGACAGGGTATTAAGTGGCTACACCTTC.

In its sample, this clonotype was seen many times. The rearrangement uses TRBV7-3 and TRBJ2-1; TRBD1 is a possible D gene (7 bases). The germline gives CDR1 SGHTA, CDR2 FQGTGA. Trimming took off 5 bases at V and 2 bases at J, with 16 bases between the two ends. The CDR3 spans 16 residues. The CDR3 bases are TGTGCCAGCAGCCCAAGTGGGGGGACAGCCTACAATGAGCAGTTCTTC. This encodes CASSPSGGTAYNEQFF.

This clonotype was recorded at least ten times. The CDR3 loop is CASSYGGETQYF. CDR3 sequence (DNA): TGTGCCAGCAGTTATGGGGGTGAGACCCAGTACTTC. The gene calls are TRBV6-1 and TRBJ2-5; D may be TRBD1 or TRBD2 (5 bases each). Trimming removed 5 bases at V and 5 bases at J, with 9 bases between. The CDR3 runs to 12 residues. Germline V gene sequence: CDR1 MNHNS, CDR2 SASEGT.

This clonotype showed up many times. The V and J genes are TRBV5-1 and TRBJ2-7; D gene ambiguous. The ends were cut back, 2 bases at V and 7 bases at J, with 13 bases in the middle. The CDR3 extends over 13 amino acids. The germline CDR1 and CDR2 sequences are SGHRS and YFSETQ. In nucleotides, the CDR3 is TGCGCCAGCAGCTTAGGCTCCCTGGGGGAGCAGTACTTC. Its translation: CASSLGSLGEQYF.

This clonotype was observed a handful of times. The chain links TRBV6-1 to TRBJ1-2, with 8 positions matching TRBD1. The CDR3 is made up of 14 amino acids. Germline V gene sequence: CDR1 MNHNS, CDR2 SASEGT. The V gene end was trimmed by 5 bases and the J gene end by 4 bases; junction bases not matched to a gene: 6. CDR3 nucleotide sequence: TGTGCCAGCAGTCCAGACAGGGGCGCCTATGGCTACACCTTC. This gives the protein CASSPDRGAYGYTF.

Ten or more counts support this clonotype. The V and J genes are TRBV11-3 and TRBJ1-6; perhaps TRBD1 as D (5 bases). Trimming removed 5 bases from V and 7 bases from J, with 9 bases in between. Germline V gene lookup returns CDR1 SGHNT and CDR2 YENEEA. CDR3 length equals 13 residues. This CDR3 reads CASSPGLNSPLHF. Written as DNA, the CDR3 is TGTGCCAGCAGCCCGGGACTGAATTCACCCCTCCACTTT.

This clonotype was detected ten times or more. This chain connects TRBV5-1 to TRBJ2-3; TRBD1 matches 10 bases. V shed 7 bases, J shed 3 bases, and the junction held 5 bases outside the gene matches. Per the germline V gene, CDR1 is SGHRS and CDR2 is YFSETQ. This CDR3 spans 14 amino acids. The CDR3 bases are TGCGCCAGCGGAAGGACAGGGGGAACAGATACGCAGTATTTT. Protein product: CASGRTGGTDTQYF.

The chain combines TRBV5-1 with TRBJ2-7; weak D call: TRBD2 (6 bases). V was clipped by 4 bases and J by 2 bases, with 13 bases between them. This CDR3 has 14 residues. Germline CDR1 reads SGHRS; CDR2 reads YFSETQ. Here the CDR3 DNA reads TGCGCCAGCAGCACTACCGGGGGTACCTACGAGCAGTACTTC. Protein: CASSTTGGTYEQYF.

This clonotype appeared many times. Written as DNA, the CDR3 is TGTGCCAGCAGCGGGCAGACAGGGAATAATTCACCCCTCCACTTT. Its translation: CASSGQTGNNSPLHF. The V and J genes are TRBV5-6 and TRBJ1-6; TRBD1 aligns across 7 bases. The CDR3 is 15 amino acids. CDR1 and CDR2 from the germline V gene are SGHDT and YYEEEE. V was clipped by 4 bases and J by 5 bases; unmatched bases: 6.

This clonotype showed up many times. CDR3 DNA: TGCAGTGCTAGCGGGGGGGCCGCGGATACGCAGTATTTT. Translation gives CSASGGAADTQYF. This chain joins TRBV20-1 and TRBJ2-3, with 8 bases identical to TRBD2. J gave up 6 bases and V 3 bases, and 5 bases lay outside the gene matches. The CDR3 has 13 residues. In germline, CDR1 is DFQATT, CDR2 SNEGSKA (reference sequence).

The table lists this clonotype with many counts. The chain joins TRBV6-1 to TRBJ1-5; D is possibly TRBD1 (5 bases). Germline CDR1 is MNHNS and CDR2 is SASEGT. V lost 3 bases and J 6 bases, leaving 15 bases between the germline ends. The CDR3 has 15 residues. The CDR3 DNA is TGTGCCAGCAGTGACCGGTCAACCGGGGGTCAGCCCCAGCATTTT. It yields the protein CASSDRSTGGQPQHF.

CDR3 amino acids: CASSTSGGYGYTF. The CDR3 DNA reads as TGTGCCAGTAGTACGTCGGGGGGCTATGGCTACACCTTC. This chain uses TRBV19 with TRBJ1-2; D possibly corresponds to TRBD1 (5 bases). There are 13 residues in the CDR3. V lost 4 bases and J 4 bases, leaving 10 bases between the germline ends. The germline CDR1 and CDR2 sequences are LNHDA and SQIVND (reference sequence).

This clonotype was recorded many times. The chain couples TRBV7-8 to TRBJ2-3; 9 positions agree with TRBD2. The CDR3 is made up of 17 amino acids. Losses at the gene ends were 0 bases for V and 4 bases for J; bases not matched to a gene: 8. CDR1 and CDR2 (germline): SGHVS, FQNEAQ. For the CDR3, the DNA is TGTGCCAGCAGCTTAGCTAGCGGGAGAGGAGGGGCAGATACGCAGTATTTT. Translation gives CASSLASGRGGADTQYF.

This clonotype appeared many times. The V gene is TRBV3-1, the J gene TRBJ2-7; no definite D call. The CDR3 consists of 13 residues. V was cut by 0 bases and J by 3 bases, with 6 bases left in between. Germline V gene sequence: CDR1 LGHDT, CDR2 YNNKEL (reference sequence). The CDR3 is CASSQDTVYEQYF. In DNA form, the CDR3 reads TGTGCCAGCAGCCAAGATACTGTCTACGAGCAGTACTTC.

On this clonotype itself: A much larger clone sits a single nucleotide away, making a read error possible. CDR3 protein: CASSQDLAGDNEQFF. The DNA of the CDR3 is TGTGCCAGCAGCCAAGATCTAGCGGGAGACAATGAGCAGTTCTTC. The chain uses TRBV3-1 and TRBJ2-1; 10 nucleotides agree with TRBD2. CDR1 and CDR2 (germline): LGHDT, YNNKEL (reference sequence). CDR3 size: 15 residues. With V trimmed by 0 bases and J by 5 bases, 1 base remained unmatched.

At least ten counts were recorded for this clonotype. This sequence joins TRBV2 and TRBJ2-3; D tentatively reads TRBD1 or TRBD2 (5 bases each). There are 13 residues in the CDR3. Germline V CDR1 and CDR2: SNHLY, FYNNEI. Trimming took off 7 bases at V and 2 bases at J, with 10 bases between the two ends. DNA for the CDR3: TGTGCCAGCAAGGGGACCATCACAGATACGCAGTATTTT. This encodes CASKGTITDTQYF.

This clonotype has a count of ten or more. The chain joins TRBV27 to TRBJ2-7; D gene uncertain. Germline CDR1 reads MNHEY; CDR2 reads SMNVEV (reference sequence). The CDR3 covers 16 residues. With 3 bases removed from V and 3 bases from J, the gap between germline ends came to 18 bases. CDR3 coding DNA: TGTGCCAGCAGTTTCATCGGGCCCTCGTTGGACTACGAGCAGTACTTC. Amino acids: CASSFIGPSLDYEQYF.

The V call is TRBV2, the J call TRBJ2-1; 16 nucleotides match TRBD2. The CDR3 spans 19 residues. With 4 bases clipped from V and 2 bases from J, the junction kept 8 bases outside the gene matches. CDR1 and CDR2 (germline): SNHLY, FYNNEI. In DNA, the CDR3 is TGTGCCAGCAGTGGACCGGGACTAGCGGGAGGGTTGGCCTACAATGAGCAGTTCTTC. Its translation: CASSGPGLAGGLAYNEQFF.

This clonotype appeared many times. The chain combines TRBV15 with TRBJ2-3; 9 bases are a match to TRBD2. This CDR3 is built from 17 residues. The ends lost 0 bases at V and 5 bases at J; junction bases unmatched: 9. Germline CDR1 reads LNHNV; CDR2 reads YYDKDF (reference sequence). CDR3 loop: CATSRDLVAGDVDTQYF. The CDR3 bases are TGTGCCACCAGCAGAGATTTGGTAGCGGGAGACGTAGATACGCAGTATTTT.

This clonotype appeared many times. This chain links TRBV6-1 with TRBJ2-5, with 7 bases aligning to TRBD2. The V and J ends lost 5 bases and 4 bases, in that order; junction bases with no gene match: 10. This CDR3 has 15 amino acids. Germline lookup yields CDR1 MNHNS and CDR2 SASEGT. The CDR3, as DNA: TGTGCCAGCAGTCTGCTAGCGGCCGGCAGAGAGACCCAGTACTTC. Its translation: CASSLLAAGRETQYF.